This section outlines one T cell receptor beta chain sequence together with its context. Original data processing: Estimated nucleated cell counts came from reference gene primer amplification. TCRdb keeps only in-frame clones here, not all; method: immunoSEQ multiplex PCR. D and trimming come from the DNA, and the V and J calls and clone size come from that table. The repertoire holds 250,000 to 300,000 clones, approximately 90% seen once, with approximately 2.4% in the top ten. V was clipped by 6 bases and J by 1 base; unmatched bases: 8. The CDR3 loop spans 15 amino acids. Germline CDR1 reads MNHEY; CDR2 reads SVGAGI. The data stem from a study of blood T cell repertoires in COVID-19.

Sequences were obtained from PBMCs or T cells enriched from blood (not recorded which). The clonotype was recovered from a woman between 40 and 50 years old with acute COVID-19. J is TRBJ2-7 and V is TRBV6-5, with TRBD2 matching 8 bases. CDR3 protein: CASRNRQRGSYEQYF. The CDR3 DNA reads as TGTGCCAGCAGAAACAGGCAGCGGGGGTCCTACGAGCAGTACTTC.